One and the same sample provided the 28 T cell receptor beta chains below, sequenced in a study of blood T cell repertoires in COVID-19 (dated by TCRdb to 2020 to 2021). The receptor library was made with the immunoSEQ multiplex PCR assay. What TCRdb holds here is the immuneACCESS table cut down to in-frame rearrangements. Part of the clones is not present; checked against another copy, under half of the missing clones reflect an unresolved V gene, and the others are unexplained. For this sample the table gives around 80,000 clones, of which about 80% were detected only once. The top ten clonotypes cover 5% to 6% of the sample. The sequenced sample was peripheral blood. The source of these receptors is a man aged 45-65 years with active or convalescent COVID-19.

In regard to this clone: Other DNA sequences in this sample translate to the same CDR3. The gene calls are TRBV5-1 and TRBJ2-1; D is undetermined. From germline, CDR1 is SGHRS and CDR2 YFSETQ. The CDR3 is 12 amino acids. Trimming shortened V by 4 bases and J by 8 bases, and 10 bases separated the two germline ends. DNA for the CDR3: TGCGCCAGCAGCCCCCGTTCGGATGAGCAGTTCTTC. It is translated as CASSPRSDEQFF.

V gene TRBV6-4 combines with J gene TRBJ1-6; D possibly corresponds to TRBD1 (5 bases). The CDR3 spans 14 residues. V lost 10 bases and J lost 7, with 17 bases in between. Germline CDR1 is MRHNA and CDR2 is SNTAGT. The CDR3 region is CAIDGGEENSPLHF. As DNA, the CDR3 is TGTGCCATCGACGGGGGGGAGGAAAATTCACCCCTCCACTTT.

This clone was observed a few times. V is TRBV6-5 and J is TRBJ2-4; tentative D call: TRBD1 (6 bases). The CDR3 consists of 15 residues. The germline gives CDR1 MNHEY, CDR2 SVGAGI. V was cut by 2 bases and J by 4 bases, with 12 bases left in between. The CDR3 DNA sequence: TGTGCCAGCAGTTACCGGACAGAGCTAAAAAACATTCAGTACTTC. Its translation: CASSYRTELKNIQYF.

DNA of the CDR3: TGTGCCAGCAGCTTAAGGGTCGCTGACGGGACAGGATTTCTGAACACTGAAGCTTTCTTT. This translates into CASSLRVADGTGFLNTEAFF. The V and J genes are TRBV7-3 and TRBJ1-1; 8 bases are a match to TRBD1. The germline gives CDR1 SGHTA, CDR2 FQGTGA. The CDR3 spans 20 residues. V dropped 1 base and J dropped 0; count of bases not matched to a gene: 16.

The chain couples TRBV11-2 to TRBJ1-3, with D possibly being TRBD1 (5 bases). V lost 5 bases, J lost 7 bases, and 18 bases lay in between. The CDR3 is made up of 15 amino acids. The germline CDR1 and CDR2 sequences are SGHAT and FQNNGV. This CDR3 is CASSRPGISRNTIYF. CDR3 nucleotides: TGTGCCAGCAGCCGGCCAGGGATTTCTCGGAACACCATATATTTT.

The rearrangement links TRBV5-6 to TRBJ1-2; 9 bases match TRBD1. V trimming: 4 bases; J trimming: 3 bases; junction bases outside the gene matches: 7. CDR1 SGHDT and CDR2 YYEEEE come from the germline V gene. The CDR3 loop spans 15 amino acids. The CDR3 spells CASSGDRESDYGYTF. CDR3 nucleotide sequence: TGTGCCAGCAGCGGGGACAGGGAATCGGACTATGGCTACACCTTC.

The chain is built from TRBV5-1 and TRBJ1-1; D is undetermined. The germline gives CDR1 SGHRS, CDR2 YFSETQ. V gave up 0 bases and J gave up 1 base, with 4 bases separating them. The CDR3 totals 13 residues. The CDR3: CASSLGENTEAFF. In DNA, the CDR3 is TGCGCCAGCAGCTTGGGCGAGAACACTGAAGCTTTCTTT.

In regard to this clone: Within the sample, other DNA sequences also encode this same CDR3. This rearrangement joins TRBV19 to TRBJ1-5; 8 nucleotides line up with TRBD1. The V gene end was trimmed by 5 bases and the J gene end by 7 bases; junction bases not matched to a gene: 4. This CDR3 is built from 13 residues. Germline lookup yields CDR1 LNHDA and CDR2 SQIVND (reference sequence). In DNA form, the CDR3 reads TGTGCCAGTAGTGGACAGGGAGGACAGCCCCAGCATTTT. This sequence encodes CASSGQGGQPQHF.

This chain uses TRBV5-1 with TRBJ1-1; D possibly corresponds to TRBD1 (6 bases). Trimming stripped 4 bases from V and 2 bases from J, with 12 bases between. Germline CDR1 is SGHRS and CDR2 is YFSETQ. This CDR3 comprises 14 residues. Here the CDR3 reads CASSVRDTNTEAFF. CDR3 coding DNA: TGCGCCAGCAGCGTCCGGGACACAAACACTGAAGCTTTCTTT.

The count of this clone is one. The chain is built from TRBV29-1 and TRBJ2-5; tentative D call: TRBD2 (6 bases). The CDR3 has 15 amino acids. The germline V gene encodes CDR1 SQVTM and CDR2 ANQGSEA. V was pared by 2 bases and J by 2 bases, with 15 bases between. The chain's CDR3 is CSVEPRARGQETQYF. In DNA, the CDR3 is TGCAGCGTTGAACCACGGGCCCGGGGGCAAGAGACCCAGTACTTC. Together with reference TRBV29-1 and TRBJ2-5, the CDR3 gives the full variable domain: SAVISQKPSRDICQRGTSLTIQCQVDSQVTMMFWYRQQPGQSLTLIATANQGSEATYESGFVIDKFPISRPNLTFSTLTVSNMSPEDSSIYLCSVEPRARGQETQYFGPGTRLLVL.

The chain is built from TRBV5-6 and TRBJ1-4; possible D gene TRBD1, 6 bases. Trimming stripped 1 base from V and 7 bases from J, with 11 bases between. The CDR3 is 14 residues long. Germline V gene lookup returns CDR1 SGHDT and CDR2 YYEEEE. The CDR3: CASSLLGAGEKLFF. CDR3 DNA sequence: TGTGCCAGCAGCTTGCTGGGGGCGGGTGAAAAACTGTTTTTT. Complete variable domain (other parts from reference TRBV5-6 and TRBJ1-4): DAGVTQSPTHLIKTRGQQVTLRCSPKSGHDTVSWYQQALGQGPQFIFQYYEEEERQRGNFPDRFSGHQFPNYSSELNVNALLLGDSALYLCASSLLGAGEKLFFGSGTQLSVL.

The chain links TRBV7-2 to TRBJ2-3; D is ambiguous. Germline V gives CDR1 SGHTA, CDR2 FQGNSA. The CDR3 consists of 11 residues. The V gene lost 5 bases and the J gene lost 8 bases, with 8 bases spanning the gap. The CDR3 here is CASSPLSTQYF. Written as DNA, the CDR3 is TGTGCCAGCAGCCCCCTGAGTACGCAGTATTTT. The full variable domain, with the rest looked up from reference TRBV7-2 and TRBJ2-3, is GAGVSQSPSNKVTEKGKDVELRCDPISGHTALYWYRQSLGQGLEFLIYFQGNSAPDKSGLPSDRFSAERTGGSVSTLTIQRTQQEDSAVYLCASSPLSTQYFGPGTRLTVL.

This CDR3 is CASSERQEANYGYTF. The CDR3 DNA reads TGTGCCAGCAGTGAAAGACAGGAGGCTAACTATGGCTACACCTTC. The chain is built from TRBV2 and TRBJ1-2, with a weak D call TRBD1 (6 bases). This CDR3 has 15 amino acids. Per the germline V gene, CDR1 is SNHLY and CDR2 is FYNNEI. V was pared by 2 bases and J by 0 bases, with 10 bases between.

This clone came up a few times. V gene TRBV11-3 combines with J gene TRBJ2-7; D call uncertain. The length of the CDR3 is 14 residues. Germline CDR1 is SGHNT and CDR2 is YENEEA. V lost 2 bases to trimming and J lost 2 bases, with 10 bases between them. CDR3 in amino acids: CASSLRGIPYEQYF. The CDR3 coding sequence is TGTGCCAGCAGCTTACGAGGTATTCCCTACGAGCAGTACTTC.

In this sample, this clone turned up a few times. The rearrangement links TRBV7-2 to TRBJ2-3, with 11 nucleotides matching TRBD2. This CDR3 region has 16 residues. Germline V gene sequence: CDR1 SGHTA, CDR2 FQGNSA. The V and J ends lost 4 bases and 1 base, in that order; junction bases with no gene match: 4. The CDR3, as DNA: TGTGCCAGCAGCTACTTTAGCGGGGGGGGCACAGATACGCAGTATTTT. It translates to CASSYFSGGGTDTQYF.

This chain links TRBV19 with TRBJ2-7, with 9 nucleotides matching TRBD1. Looked up from germline, CDR1 is LNHDA and CDR2 is SQIVND (reference sequence). The CDR3 extends over 16 amino acids. Unmatched junction bases numbered 13, after V lost 6 bases and J lost 4 bases. The CDR3 DNA reads as TGTGCCAGTAGCCCACTATACGGGACAGGGACGTACGAGCAGTACTTC. Translated, it gives CASSPLYGTGTYEQYF. Combining the CDR3 with reference TRBV19 and TRBJ2-7 gives the whole variable domain DGGITQSPKYLFRKEGQNVTLSCEQNLNHDAMYWYRQDPGQGLRLIYYSQIVNDFQKGDIAEGYSVSREKKESFPLTVTSAQKNPTAFYLCASSPLYGTGTYEQYFGPGTRLTVT.

The V call is TRBV21-1, the J call TRBJ1-2. TRBV21-1 corresponds to a pseudogene. The CDR3 contains 14 residues. DNA of the CDR3: TGTGCCAGCAGCGGGGGAGGGGGGGGCGGAGGCTACACCTTC. The encoded protein is CASSGGGGGGGYTF.

The V and J genes are TRBV27 and TRBJ2-1, with 8 bases aligning to TRBD2. Trimming removed 0 bases from V and 5 bases from J; junction bases left unmatched: 0. The length of the CDR3 is 14 residues. Per the germline V gene, CDR1 is MNHEY and CDR2 is SMNVEV (reference sequence). CDR3 coding DNA: TGTGCCAGCAGTTTATCACTAGCGGACAATGAGCAGTTCTTC. Translating gives CASSLSLADNEQFF.

This chain links TRBV19 with TRBJ2-3, with TRBD1 matching 9 bases. Germline trimming cut 5 bases from V and 4 bases from J; bases unmatched to any gene: 7. The CDR3 totals 15 residues. CDR1 is LNHDA and CDR2 is SQIVND in the germline V gene (reference sequence). CDR3: CASSVRTGASDTQYF. Here the CDR3 DNA reads TGTGCCAGTAGTGTTCGGACAGGGGCCTCAGATACGCAGTATTTT.

This clone was seen a few times. The chain recombines TRBV6-1 with TRBJ1-1, with D possibly being TRBD1 (5 bases). Germline V CDR1 and CDR2: MNHNS, SASEGT. Trimming left V 7 bases short and J 4 bases short, with 16 bases between. The CDR3 has 14 residues. This CDR3 reads CASTYLGEGTEAFF. Written as DNA, the CDR3 is TGTGCCAGCACCTATCTGGGGGAGGGCACTGAAGCTTTCTTT.

V gene TRBV24-1 combines with J gene TRBJ2-7; 9 bases are shared with TRBD1. Trimming at V came to 4 bases and at J to 1 base, leaving 1 base not matched to a gene. This CDR3 contains 14 residues. From germline, CDR1 is KGHDR and CDR2 SFDVKD. Written as DNA, the CDR3 is TGTGCCACCAGTGAGGGGACAGGGTCCTACGAGCAGTACTTC. Its protein product is CATSEGTGSYEQYF.

CDR3 residues: CASSSTSGGARTQYF. The CDR3 coding sequence is TGTGCCAGCTCGTCGACTAGCGGGGGGGCCCGTACGCAGTATTTT. The rearrangement links TRBV18 to TRBJ2-3; TRBD2 matches at 14 bases. This CDR3 comprises 15 residues. Germline V gene data show CDR1 as KGHSH and CDR2 as LQKENI. Trimming cost V 6 bases and J 8 bases; bases outside gene matches: 7.

This clone was recorded once. The V and J genes are TRBV5-6 and TRBJ1-3, with 8 bases identical to TRBD1. CDR1 is SGHDT and CDR2 is YYEEEE in the germline V gene. The V segment lost 0 bases and the J segment 0 bases; nucleotides outside the gene matches: 8. The CDR3 consists of 18 residues. CDR3 loop: CASSLEGGQANSGNTIYF. The CDR3 nucleotides read TGTGCCAGCAGCTTGGAGGGGGGACAGGCCAACTCTGGAAACACCATATATTTT.

V is TRBV9 and J is TRBJ2-3, with 8 bases identical to TRBD1. The V and J ends lost 2 bases and 3 bases, in that order; junction bases with no gene match: 8. This CDR3 has 16 residues. Germline V gene lookup returns CDR1 SGDLS and CDR2 YYNGEE. CDR3 bases: TGTGCCAGCAGCGTTGGGGCAGGGGGCTTAACAGATACGCAGTATTTT. Its translation: CASSVGAGGLTDTQYF.

The chain is built from TRBV5-4 and TRBJ1-1; perhaps TRBD1 as D (6 bases). Germline CDR1 and CDR2: SGHNT and YYREEE (reference sequence). CDR3 length: 16 residues. Trimming cost V 7 bases and J 3 bases, with 22 bases left between them. The CDR3: CASLRGAGSRDTEAFF. CDR3 coding DNA: TGTGCCAGCCTCCGGGGGGCCGGCAGTAGGGACACTGAAGCTTTCTTT.

The chain couples TRBV25-1 to TRBJ1-1, with 7 bases aligning to TRBD1. Germline loops: CDR1 MGHDK, CDR2 SYGVNS. There are 15 residues in the CDR3. V trimming: 4 bases; J trimming: 8 bases; junction bases outside the gene matches: 13. CDR3: CASSATGSGSSEAFF. In DNA, the CDR3 is TGTGCCAGCAGTGCGACAGGGAGTGGAAGTTCAGAAGCTTTCTTT.

V usage is TRBV19 and J usage is TRBJ2-5; 7 nucleotides agree with TRBD1. The CDR3 sequence is 15 residues long. From germline, CDR1 is LNHDA and CDR2 SQIVND (reference sequence). Trimming at V came to 1 base and at J to 3 bases, leaving 5 bases not matched to a gene. CDR3 sequence: CASSIAEQGKETQYF. CDR3 nucleotide sequence: TGTGCCAGTAGTATAGCCGAACAGGGGAAAGAGACCCAGTACTTC.

V and J are TRBV29-1 and TRBJ2-2; TRBD2 aligns across 8 bases. The ends lost 4 bases at V and 2 bases at J; junction bases unmatched: 3. This CDR3 contains 14 residues. Germline V lookup: CDR1 SQVTM, CDR2 ANQGSEA. CDR3 region: CSVVLAGNTGELFF. In nucleotides, the CDR3 is TGCAGCGTTGTCCTAGCGGGTAACACCGGGGAGCTGTTTTTT.